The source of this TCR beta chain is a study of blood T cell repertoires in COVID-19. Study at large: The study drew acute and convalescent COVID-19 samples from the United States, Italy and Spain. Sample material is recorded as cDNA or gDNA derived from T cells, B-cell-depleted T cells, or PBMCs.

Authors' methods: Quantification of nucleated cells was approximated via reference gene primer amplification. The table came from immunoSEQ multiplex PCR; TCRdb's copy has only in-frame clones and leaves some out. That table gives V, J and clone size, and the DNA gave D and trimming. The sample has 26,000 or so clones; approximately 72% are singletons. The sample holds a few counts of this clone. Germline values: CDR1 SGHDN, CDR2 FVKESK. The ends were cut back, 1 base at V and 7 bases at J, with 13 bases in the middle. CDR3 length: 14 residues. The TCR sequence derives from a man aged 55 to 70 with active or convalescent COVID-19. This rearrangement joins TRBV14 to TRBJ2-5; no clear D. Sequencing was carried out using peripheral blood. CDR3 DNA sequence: TGTGCCAGCAGCCAAGTTGGGCCCGTAAGGACCCAGTACTTC. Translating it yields CASSQVGPVRTQYF.